This TCR beta chain was obtained from a study of blood T cell repertoires in COVID-19. Study details: The United States, Italy and Spain provided the acute and convalescent COVID-19 samples. Sources were T cells, B-cell-depleted T cells, or PBMCs; the material itself was cDNA or gDNA.

Seattle researchers signed up patients amid active infection and tracked them longitudinally. This clone was picked up one time. Germline and junction disagree at one end, which may indicate a read error. Original handling: Estimation of nucleated cell counts was performed using reference gene primer amplification. TCRdb keeps only in-frame clones here, not all; method: immunoSEQ multiplex PCR. The D gene and trimming were derived from the DNA, and the V and J assignments and clone size from that table. The sample has 130,000 or so clones; about 83% are singletons. The CDR3 consists of 15 residues. Germline V gene lookup returns CDR1 SSHAT and CDR2 FNYEAQ (reference sequence).

The V call is TRBV7-7, the J call TRBJ2-5; D is possibly TRBD2 (6 bases). Sequencing was performed on peripheral blood. The sequence was collected from a young man with COVID-19, enrolled during active disease. CDR3 DNA: TGTGCTAGCAGCTTTCAAGCGGGTGGGTCGTGGACCCAGTACTTC. It yields the protein CASSFQAGGSWTQYF.